This T cell receptor (beta chain) was identified during a study of PD-1 blockade in mismatch repair-deficient tumors. Study context: Patients had eleven to twelve mismatch repair-deficient cancer types, all previously treated and progressing. Study observations and caveats: Tumor-resident clones, often absent from pretreatment blood, expanded after pembrolizumab and then contracted.

Using immunoSEQ multiplex PCR, the repertoire was profiled, and TCRdb retains in-frame clones only, with some absent. The table records some 16,000 clones, about 84% of them present only once. The sample's time point: roughly 9-day in vitro stimulation with candidate neoantigen peptide 5. TCR sequencing covered a few patients who responded to pembrolizumab. A roughly nine-day in vitro culture was run per each of seven reactive peptides. Turning to this clone: Antigen specificity is unknown.

Germline values: CDR1 MNHEY, CDR2 SVGAGI. The junction had 5 bases not matched to a gene; V was cut back by 5 bases and J by 7 bases. This CDR3 has 13 residues. This clonotype was obtained from an adult with mismatch repair-deficient cancer. The chain uses TRBV6-5 and TRBJ2-7; 10 bases are a match to TRBD1. This sample comprised cells cultured in vitro, obtained from a patient treated with pembrolizumab. The CDR3: CASSLGQGGEQYF. The CDR3 nucleotides read TGTGCCAGCAGTCTAGGACAGGGGGGAGAGCAGTACTTC.